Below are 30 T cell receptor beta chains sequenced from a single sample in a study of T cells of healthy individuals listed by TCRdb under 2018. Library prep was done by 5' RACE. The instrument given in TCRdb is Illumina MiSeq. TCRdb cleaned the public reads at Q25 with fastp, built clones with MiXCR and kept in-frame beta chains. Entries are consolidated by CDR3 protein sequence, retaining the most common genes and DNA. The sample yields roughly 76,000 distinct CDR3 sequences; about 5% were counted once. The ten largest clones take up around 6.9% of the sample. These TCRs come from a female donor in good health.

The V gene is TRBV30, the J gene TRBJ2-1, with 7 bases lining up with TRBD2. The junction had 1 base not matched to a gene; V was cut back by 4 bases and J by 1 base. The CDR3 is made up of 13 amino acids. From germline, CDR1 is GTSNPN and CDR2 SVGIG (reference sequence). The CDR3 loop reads CAWTSGSYNEQFF. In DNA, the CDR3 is TGTGCCTGGACTAGCGGATCCTACAATGAGCAGTTCTTC. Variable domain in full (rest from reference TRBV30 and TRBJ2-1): SQTIHQWPATLVQPVGSPLSLECTVEGTSNPNLYWYRQAAGRGLQLLFYSVGIGQISSEVPQNLSASRPQDRQFILSSKKLLLSDSGFYLCAWTSGSYNEQFFGPGTRLTVL.

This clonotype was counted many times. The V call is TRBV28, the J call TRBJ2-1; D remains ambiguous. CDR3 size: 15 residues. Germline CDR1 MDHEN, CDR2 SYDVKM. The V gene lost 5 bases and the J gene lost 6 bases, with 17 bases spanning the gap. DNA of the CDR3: TGTGCCAGCAGTCTCCACCCACTATCCCGCAATGAGCAGTTCTTC. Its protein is CASSLHPLSRNEQFF.

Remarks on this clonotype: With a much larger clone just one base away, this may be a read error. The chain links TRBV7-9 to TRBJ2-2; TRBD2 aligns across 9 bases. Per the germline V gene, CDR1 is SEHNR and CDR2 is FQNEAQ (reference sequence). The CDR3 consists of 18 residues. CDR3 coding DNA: TGTGCCAGCAGCTTAAGTGCCGTTTCTAGCGGGAACATCGGGGAGCTGTTTTTT. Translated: CASSLSAVSSGNIGELFF. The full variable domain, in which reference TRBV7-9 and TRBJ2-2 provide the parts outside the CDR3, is DTGVSQNPRHKITKRGQNVTFRCDPISEHNRLYWYRQTLGQGPEFLTYFQNEAQLEKSRLLSDRFSAERPKGSFSTLEIQRTEQGDSAMYLCASSLSAVSSGNIGELFFGEGSRLTVL.

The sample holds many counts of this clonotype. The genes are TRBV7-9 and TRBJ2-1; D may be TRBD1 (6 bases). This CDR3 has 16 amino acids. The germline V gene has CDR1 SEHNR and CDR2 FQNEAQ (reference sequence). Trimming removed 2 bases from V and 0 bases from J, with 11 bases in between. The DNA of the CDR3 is TGTGCCAGCAGCTTACAGGGGACGAGCTCCTACAATGAGCAGTTCTTC. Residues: CASSLQGTSSYNEQFF.

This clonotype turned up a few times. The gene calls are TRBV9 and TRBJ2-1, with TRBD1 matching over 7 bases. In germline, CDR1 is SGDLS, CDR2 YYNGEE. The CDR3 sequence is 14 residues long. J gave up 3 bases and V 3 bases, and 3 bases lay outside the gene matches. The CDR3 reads CASSAGTVYNEQFF. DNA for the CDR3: TGTGCCAGCAGCGCCGGGACAGTCTACAATGAGCAGTTCTTC.

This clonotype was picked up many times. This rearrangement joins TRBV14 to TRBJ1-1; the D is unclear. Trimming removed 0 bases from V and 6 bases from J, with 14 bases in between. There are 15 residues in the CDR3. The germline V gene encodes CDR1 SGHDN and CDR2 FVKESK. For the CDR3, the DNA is TGTGCCAGCAGCCAAGAGAAGAGAAGCGGGGCTGAAGCTTTCTTT. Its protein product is CASSQEKRSGAEAFF.

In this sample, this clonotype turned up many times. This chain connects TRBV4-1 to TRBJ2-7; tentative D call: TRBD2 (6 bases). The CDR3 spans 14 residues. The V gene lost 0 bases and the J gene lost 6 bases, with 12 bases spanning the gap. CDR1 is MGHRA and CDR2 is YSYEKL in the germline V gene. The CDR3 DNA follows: TGCGCCAGCAGCCAAGAAGAGTACGGGGGCGAGCAGTACTTC. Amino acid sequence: CASSQEEYGGEQYF.

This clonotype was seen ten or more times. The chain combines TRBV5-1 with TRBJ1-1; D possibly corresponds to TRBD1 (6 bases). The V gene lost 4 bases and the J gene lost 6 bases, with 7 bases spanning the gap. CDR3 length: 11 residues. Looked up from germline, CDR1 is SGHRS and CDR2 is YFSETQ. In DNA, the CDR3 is TGCGCCAGCAGCAGGGGGGCTGAAGCTTTCTTT. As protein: CASSRGAEAFF. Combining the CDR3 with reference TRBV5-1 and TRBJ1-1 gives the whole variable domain KAGVTQTPRYLIKTRGQQVTLSCSPISGHRSVSWYQQTPGQGLQFLFEYFSETQRNKGNFPGRFSGRQFSNSRSEMNVSTLELGDSALYLCASSRGAEAFFGQGTRLTVV.

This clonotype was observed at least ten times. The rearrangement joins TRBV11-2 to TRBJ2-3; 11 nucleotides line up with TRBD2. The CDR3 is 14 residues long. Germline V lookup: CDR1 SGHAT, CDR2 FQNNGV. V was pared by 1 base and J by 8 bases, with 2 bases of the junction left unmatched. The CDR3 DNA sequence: TGTGCCAGCAGCTTAGCGACTAGCGGGGTTACGCAGTATTTT. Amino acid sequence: CASSLATSGVTQYF.

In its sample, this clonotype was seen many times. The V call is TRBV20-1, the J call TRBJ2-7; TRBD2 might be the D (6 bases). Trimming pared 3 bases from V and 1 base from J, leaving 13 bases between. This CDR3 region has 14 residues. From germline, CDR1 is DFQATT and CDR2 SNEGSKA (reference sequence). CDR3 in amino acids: CSASRSGYSYEQYF. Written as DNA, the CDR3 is TGCAGTGCTAGTAGAAGCGGGTATTCCTACGAGCAGTACTTC.

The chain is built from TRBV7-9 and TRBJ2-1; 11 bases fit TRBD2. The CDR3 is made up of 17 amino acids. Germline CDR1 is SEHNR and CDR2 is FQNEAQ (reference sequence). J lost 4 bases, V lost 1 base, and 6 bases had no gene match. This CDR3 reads CASSLGLAGGGYNEQFF. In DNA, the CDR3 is TGTGCCAGCAGCTTAGGGCTAGCGGGAGGAGGGTACAATGAGCAGTTCTTC.

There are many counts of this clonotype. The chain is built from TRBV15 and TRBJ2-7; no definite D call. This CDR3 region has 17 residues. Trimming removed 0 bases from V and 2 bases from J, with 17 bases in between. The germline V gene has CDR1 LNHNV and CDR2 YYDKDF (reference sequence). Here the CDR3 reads CATSRDGMAGAAYEQYF. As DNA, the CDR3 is TGTGCCACCAGCAGAGATGGTATGGCAGGCGCGGCCTACGAGCAGTACTTC.

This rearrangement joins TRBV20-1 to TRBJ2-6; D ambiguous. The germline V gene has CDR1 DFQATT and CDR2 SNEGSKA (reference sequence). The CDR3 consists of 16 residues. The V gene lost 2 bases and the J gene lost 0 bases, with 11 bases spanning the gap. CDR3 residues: CSARNGNPSGANVLTF. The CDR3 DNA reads TGCAGTGCTAGAAACGGTAATCCCTCTGGGGCCAACGTCCTGACTTTC.

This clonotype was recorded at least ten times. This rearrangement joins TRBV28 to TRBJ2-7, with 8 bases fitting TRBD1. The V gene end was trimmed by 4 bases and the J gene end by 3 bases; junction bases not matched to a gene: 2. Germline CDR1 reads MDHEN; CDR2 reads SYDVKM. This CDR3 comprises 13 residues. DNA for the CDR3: TGTGCCAGCAGTTCAGGGGGCCACTACGAGCAGTACTTC. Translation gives CASSSGGHYEQYF.

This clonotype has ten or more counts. The CDR3 sequence: CASSSGQGRDYTF. The CDR3 region has the DNA TGCGCCAGCAGCTCCGGACAGGGACGAGACTACACCTTC. J is TRBJ1-2 and V is TRBV5-1; 8 bases align to TRBD1. In germline, CDR1 is SGHRS, CDR2 YFSETQ. Losses at the gene ends were 3 bases for V and 10 bases for J; bases not matched to a gene: 8. The CDR3 covers 13 residues.

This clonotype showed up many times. CDR3 in amino acids: CSPRLAGVLACEQYF. In DNA form, the CDR3 reads TGCAGCCCCCGACTAGCGGGAGTCCTAGCCTGCGAGCAGTACTTC. V is TRBV29-1 and J is TRBJ2-7, with 12 bases matching TRBD2. V lost 8 bases and J lost 6; bases outside the gene matches: 14. This CDR3 comprises 15 residues. Germline V CDR1 and CDR2: SQVTM, ANQGSEA.

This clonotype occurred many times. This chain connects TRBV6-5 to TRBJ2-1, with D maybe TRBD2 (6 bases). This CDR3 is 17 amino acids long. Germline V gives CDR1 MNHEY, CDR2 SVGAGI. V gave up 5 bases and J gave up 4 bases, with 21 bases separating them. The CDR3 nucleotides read TGTGCCAGCAGTACCTCCGCCGCGGGAACGCTTTACAATGAGCAGTTCTTC. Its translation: CASSTSAAGTLYNEQFF.

This CDR3 reads CASSQDAGSPYEQYF. The CDR3 DNA sequence: TGTGCCAGCAGCCAAGATGCGGGATCTCCCTACGAGCAGTACTTC. This chain joins TRBV3-1 and TRBJ2-7, with D tentatively TRBD2 (6 bases). The germline V and J ends were trimmed by 0 bases and 2 bases, with 11 bases remaining between them. CDR1 is LGHDT and CDR2 is YNNKEL in the germline V gene (reference sequence). CDR3 size: 15 residues.

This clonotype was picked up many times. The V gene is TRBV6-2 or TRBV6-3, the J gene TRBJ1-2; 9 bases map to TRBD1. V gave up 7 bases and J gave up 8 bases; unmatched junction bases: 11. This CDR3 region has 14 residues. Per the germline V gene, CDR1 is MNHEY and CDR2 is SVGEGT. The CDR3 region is CASTITGGLTGYTF. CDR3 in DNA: TGTGCCAGCACGATAACAGGGGGCCTGACGGGCTACACCTTC.

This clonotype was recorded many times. The CDR3 DNA reads TGTGCCAGCAGCCCTCGGACAGGGGGCGAAGAGACCCAGTACTTC. Amino acids: CASSPRTGGEETQYF. V gene TRBV12-3 or TRBV12-4 combines with J gene TRBJ2-5; 11 bases are a match to TRBD1. The CDR3 sequence is 15 residues long. V was clipped by 6 bases and J by 3 bases; unmatched bases: 6.

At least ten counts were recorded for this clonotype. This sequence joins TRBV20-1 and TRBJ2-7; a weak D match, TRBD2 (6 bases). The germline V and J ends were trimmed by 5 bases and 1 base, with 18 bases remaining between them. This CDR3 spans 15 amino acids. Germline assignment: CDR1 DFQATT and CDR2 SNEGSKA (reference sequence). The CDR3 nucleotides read TGCAGTGCTTCTAACCCAACCGGGACTTCCTACGAGCAGTACTTC. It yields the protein CSASNPTGTSYEQYF.

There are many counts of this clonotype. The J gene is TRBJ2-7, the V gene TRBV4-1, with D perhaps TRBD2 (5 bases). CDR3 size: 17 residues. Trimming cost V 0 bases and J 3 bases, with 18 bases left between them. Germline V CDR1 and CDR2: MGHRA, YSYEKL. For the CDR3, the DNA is TGCGCCAGCAGCCAAGACCTCTCCCCCTGGACTGTCTACGAGCAGTACTTC. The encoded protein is CASSQDLSPWTVYEQYF.

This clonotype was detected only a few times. For the CDR3, the DNA is TGTGCCAGCAGTTTAGCCGGGACAGTTAGCAATCAGCCCCAGCATTTT. It codes for CASSLAGTVSNQPQHF. The chain uses TRBV12-3 or TRBV12-4 and TRBJ1-5, with 7 bases fitting TRBD1. The trim removed 0 bases at V and 0 bases at J, leaving 2 bases unmatched. This CDR3 contains 16 residues.

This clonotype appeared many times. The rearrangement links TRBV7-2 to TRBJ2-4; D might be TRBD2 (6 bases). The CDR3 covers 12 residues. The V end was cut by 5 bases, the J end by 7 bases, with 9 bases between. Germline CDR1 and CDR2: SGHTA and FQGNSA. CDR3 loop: CASSPGLNIQYF. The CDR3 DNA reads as TGTGCCAGCAGCCCGGGACTCAACATTCAGTACTTC.

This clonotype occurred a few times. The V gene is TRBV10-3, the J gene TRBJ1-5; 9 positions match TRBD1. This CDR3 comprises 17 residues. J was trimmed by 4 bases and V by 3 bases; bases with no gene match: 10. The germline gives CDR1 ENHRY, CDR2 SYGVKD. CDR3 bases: TGTGCCATCAGTGAAAACGTGGGGACAGGGTTTAATCAGCCCCAGCATTTT. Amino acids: CAISENVGTGFNQPQHF.

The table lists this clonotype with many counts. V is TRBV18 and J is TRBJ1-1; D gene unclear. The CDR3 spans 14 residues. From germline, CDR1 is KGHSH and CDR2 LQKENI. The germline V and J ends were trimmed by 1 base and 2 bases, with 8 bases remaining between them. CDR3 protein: CASSPQTTNTEAFF. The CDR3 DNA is TGTGCCAGCTCACCACAAACAACAAACACTGAAGCTTTCTTT.

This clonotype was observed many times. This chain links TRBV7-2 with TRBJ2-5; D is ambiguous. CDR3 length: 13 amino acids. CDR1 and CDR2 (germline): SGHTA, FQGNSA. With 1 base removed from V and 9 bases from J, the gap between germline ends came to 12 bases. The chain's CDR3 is CASSLGKPGAQYF. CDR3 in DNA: TGTGCCAGCAGCTTAGGCAAACCCGGAGCCCAGTACTTC.

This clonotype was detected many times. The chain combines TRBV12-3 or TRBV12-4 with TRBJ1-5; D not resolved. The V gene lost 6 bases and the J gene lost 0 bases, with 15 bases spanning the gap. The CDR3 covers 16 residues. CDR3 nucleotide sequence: TGTGCCAGCAGGAGGGAGGTAGCCAGTAGCAATCAGCCCCAGCATTTT. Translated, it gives CASRREVASSNQPQHF.

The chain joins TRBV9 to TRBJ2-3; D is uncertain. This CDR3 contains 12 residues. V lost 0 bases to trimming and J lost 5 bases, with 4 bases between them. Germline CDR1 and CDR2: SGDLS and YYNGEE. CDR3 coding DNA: TGTGCCAGCAGCGTAGATGAAGATACGCAGTATTTT. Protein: CASSVDEDTQYF.

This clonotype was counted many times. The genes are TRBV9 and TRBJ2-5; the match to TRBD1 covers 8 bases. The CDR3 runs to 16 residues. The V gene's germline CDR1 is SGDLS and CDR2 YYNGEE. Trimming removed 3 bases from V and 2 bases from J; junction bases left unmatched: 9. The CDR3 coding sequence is TGTGCCAGCAGCGCCCCCAGGGGGCTTTCGCAAGAGACCCAGTACTTC. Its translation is CASSAPRGLSQETQYF.